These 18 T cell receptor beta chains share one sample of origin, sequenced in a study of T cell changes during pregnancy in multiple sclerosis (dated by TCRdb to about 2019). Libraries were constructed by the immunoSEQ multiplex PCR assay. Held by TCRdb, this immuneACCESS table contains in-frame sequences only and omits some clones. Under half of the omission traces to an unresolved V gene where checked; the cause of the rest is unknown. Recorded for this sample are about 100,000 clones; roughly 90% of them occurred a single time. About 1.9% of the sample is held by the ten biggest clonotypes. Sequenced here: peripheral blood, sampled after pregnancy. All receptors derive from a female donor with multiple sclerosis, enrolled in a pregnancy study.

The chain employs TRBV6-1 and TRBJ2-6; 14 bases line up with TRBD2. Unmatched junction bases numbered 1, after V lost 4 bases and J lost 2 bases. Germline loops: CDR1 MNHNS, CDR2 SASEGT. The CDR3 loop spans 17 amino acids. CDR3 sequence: CASSGTSGRTGANVLTF. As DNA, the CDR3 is TGTGCCAGCAGTGGGACTAGCGGGAGGACTGGGGCCAACGTCCTGACTTTC.

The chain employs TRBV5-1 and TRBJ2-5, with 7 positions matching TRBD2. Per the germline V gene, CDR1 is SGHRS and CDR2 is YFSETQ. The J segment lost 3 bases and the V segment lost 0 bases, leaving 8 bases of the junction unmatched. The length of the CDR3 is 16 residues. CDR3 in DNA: TGCGCCAGCAGCTTGGGGGGGGAGGGCCTCGAAGAGACCCAGTACTTC. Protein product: CASSLGGEGLEETQYF. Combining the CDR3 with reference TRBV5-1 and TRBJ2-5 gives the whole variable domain KAGVTQTPRYLIKTRGQQVTLSCSPISGHRSVSWYQQTPGQGLQFLFEYFSETQRNKGNFPGRFSGRQFSNSRSEMNVSTLELGDSALYLCASSLGGEGLEETQYFGPGTRLLVL.

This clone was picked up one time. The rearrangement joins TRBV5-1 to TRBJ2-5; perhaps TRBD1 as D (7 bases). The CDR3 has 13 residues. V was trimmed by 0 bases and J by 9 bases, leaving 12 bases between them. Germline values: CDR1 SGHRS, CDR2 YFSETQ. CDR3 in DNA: TGCGCCAGCAGCTTGGCTACAGGGGAGGCCCAGTACTTC. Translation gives CASSLATGEAQYF. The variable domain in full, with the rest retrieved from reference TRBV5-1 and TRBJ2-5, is KAGVTQTPRYLIKTRGQQVTLSCSPISGHRSVSWYQQTPGQGLQFLFEYFSETQRNKGNFPGRFSGRQFSNSRSEMNVSTLELGDSALYLCASSLATGEAQYFGPGTRLLVL.

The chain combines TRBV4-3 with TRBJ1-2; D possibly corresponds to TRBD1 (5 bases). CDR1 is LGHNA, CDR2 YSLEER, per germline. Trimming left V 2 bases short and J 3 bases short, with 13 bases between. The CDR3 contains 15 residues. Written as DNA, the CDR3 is TGCGCCAGCAGCCAATCGTCCAGGGTGGACTATGGCTACACCTTC. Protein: CASSQSSRVDYGYTF.

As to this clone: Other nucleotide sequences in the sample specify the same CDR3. Here the CDR3 DNA reads TGTGCCAGCAGCCAGTTTGCGAGCGGGGAGACCCAGTACTTC. It translates to CASSQFASGETQYF. This chain connects TRBV4-2 to TRBJ2-5, with D tentatively TRBD2 (6 bases). CDR1 is LGHNA, CDR2 YNFKEQ, per germline. The CDR3 is 14 amino acids. Trimming stripped 3 bases from V and 5 bases from J, with 13 bases between.

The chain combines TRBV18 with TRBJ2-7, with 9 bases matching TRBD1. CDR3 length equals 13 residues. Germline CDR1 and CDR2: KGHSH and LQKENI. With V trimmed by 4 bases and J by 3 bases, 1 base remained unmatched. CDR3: CASSRDRVYEQYF. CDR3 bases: TGTGCCAGCTCACGGGACAGGGTCTACGAGCAGTACTTC.

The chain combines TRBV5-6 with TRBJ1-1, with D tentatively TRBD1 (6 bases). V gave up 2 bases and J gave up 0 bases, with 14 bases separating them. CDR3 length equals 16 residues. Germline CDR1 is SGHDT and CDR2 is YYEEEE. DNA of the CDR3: TGTGCCAGCAGCTTACGCACAGGGCCGCTGAACACTGAAGCTTTCTTT. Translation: CASSLRTGPLNTEAFF.

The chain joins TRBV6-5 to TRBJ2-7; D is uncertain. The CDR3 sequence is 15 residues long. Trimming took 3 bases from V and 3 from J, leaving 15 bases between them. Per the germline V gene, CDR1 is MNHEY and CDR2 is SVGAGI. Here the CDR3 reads CASSYRKEQIYEQYF. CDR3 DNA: TGTGCCAGCAGTTATCGAAAGGAACAGATCTACGAGCAGTACTTC.

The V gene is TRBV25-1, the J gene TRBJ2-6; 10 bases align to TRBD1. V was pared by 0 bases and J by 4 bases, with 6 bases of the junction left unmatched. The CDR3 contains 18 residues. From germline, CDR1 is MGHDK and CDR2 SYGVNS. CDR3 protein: CASSEYGTGVAGANVLTF. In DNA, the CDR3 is TGTGCCAGCAGTGAATATGGGACAGGGGTGGCCGGGGCCAACGTCCTGACTTTC.

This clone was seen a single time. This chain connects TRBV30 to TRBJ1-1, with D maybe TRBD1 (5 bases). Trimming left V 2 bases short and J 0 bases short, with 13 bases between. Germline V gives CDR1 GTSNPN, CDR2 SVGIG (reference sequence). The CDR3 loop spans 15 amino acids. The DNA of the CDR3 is TGTGCCTGGAGTACACGACAGATCCTGAACACTGAAGCTTTCTTT. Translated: CAWSTRQILNTEAFF.

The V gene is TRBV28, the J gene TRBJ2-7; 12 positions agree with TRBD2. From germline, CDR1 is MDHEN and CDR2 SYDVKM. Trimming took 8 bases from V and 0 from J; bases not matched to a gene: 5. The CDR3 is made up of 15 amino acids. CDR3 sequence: CASELAGGPSYEQYF. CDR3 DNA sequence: TGTGCCAGCGAACTAGCGGGAGGTCCCTCCTACGAGCAGTACTTC.

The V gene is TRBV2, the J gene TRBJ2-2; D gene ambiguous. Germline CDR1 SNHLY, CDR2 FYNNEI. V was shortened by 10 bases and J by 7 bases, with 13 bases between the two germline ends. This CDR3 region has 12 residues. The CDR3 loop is CATRVFSGELFF. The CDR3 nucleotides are TGTGCCACCCGGGTGTTTAGCGGGGAGCTGTTTTTT.

The CDR3 region is CASSLSGVEGQPQHF. The CDR3 DNA reads as TGCGCCAGCAGCTTGTCGGGTGTGGAAGGTCAGCCCCAGCATTTT. The genes are TRBV5-1 and TRBJ1-5; D remains ambiguous. CDR1 and CDR2 (germline): SGHRS, YFSETQ. V gave up 1 base and J gave up 6 bases, with 14 bases separating them. This CDR3 is 15 amino acids long.

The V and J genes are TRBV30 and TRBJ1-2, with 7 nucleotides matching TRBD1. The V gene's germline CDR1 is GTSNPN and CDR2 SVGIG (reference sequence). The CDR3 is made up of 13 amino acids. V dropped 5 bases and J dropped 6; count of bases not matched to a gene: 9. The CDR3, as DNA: TGTGCCTGGGCTACAGGGGAAGGAGATGGCTACACCTTC. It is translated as CAWATGEGDGYTF.

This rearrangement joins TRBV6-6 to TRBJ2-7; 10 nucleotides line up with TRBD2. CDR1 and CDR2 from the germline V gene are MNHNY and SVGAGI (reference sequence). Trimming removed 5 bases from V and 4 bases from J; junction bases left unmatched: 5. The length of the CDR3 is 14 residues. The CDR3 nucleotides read TGTGCCAGCAGTATGTCTAGCGGGGGATACGAGCAGTACTTC. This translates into CASSMSSGGYEQYF.

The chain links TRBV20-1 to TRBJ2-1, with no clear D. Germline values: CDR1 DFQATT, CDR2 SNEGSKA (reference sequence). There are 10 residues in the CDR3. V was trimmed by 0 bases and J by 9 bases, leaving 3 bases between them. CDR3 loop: CSARDSEQFF. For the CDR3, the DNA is TGCAGTGCTAGAGATAGTGAGCAGTTCTTC.

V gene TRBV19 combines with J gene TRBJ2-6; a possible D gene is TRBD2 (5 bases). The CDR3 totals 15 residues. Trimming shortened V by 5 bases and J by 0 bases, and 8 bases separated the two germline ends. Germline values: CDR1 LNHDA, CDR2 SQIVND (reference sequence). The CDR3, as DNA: TGTGCCAGTAGTGAGGGAGACTCTGGGGCCAACGTCCTGACTTTC. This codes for CASSEGDSGANVLTF. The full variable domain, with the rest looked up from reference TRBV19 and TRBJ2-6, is DGGITQSPKYLFRKEGQNVTLSCEQNLNHDAMYWYRQDPGQGLRLIYYSQIVNDFQKGDIAEGYSVSREKKESFPLTVTSAQKNPTAFYLCASSEGDSGANVLTFGAGSRLTVL.

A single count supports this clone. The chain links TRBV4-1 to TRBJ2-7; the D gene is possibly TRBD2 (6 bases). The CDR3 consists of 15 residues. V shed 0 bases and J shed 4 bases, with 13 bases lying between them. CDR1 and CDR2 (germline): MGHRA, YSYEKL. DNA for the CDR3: TGCGCCAGCAGCCAAGAGGAGGGAGTAGAGTACGAGCAGTACTTC. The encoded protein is CASSQEEGVEYEQYF.